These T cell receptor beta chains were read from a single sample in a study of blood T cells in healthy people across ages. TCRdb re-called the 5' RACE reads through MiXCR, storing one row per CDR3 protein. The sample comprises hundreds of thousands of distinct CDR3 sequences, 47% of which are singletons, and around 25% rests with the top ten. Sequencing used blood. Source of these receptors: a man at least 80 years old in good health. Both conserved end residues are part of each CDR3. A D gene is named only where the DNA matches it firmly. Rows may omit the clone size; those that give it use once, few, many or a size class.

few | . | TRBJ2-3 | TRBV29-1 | TGCAGCGTTGGGCAGGGAAGCACAGATACGCAGTATTTT | CSVGQGSTDTQYF
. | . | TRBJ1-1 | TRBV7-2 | TGTGCCAGCAGTATTCACGGGACACAGAACACTGAAGCTTTCTTT | CASSIHGTQNTEAFF
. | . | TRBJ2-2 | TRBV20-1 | TGCAGTGCTGTGACGGTGATGGGTTCCGGGGAGCTGTTTTTT | CSAVTVMGSGELFF
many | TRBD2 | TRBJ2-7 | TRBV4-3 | TGCGCCAGCAGCCAGATCGCGACTAGCGGGAGGCACGAGCAGTACTTC | CASSQIATSGRHEQYF
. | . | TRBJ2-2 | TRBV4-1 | TGCGCCAGCAGGGTTTCCGGGACTCTCACCGGGGAGCTGTTTTTT | CASRVSGTLTGELFF
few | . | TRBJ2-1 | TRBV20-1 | TGCAGTGCTAGCCCCGCAGTAGCGCCCAATGAGCAGTTCTTC | CSASPAVAPNEQFF
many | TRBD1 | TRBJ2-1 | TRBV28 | TGTGCCAGCAGCCCAGGACAGGGCTATGAGCAGTTCTTC | CASSPGQGYEQFF
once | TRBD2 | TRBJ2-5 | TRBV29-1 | TGCAGCCTATCGGGGGGGCGTGAGACCCAGTACTTC | CSLSGGRETQYF
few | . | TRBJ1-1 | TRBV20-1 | TGCAGTGCCCCGGACCAAAACACTGAAGCTTTCTTT | CSAPDQNTEAFF
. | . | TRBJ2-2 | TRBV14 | TGTGCCAGCAGCCATCGAGGCGGCACCGGGGAGCTGTTTTTT | CASSHRGGTGELFF
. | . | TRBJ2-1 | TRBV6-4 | TGTGCCAGCAGTTCCAGCGGCTACAATGAGCAGTTCTTC | CASSSSGYNEQFF
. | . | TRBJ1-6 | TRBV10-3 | TGTGCCATCAGTATACAGCAGAGGCTTAATTCACCCCTCCACTTT | CAISIQQRLNSPLHF
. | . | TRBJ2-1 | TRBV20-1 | TGCAGTGCTAGAGATCCAATTGTTGATGAGCAGTTCTTC | CSARDPIVDEQFF
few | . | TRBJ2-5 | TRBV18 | TGTGCCAGCTCACCGGAAGAAGAGACCCAGTACTTC | CASSPEEETQYF